A selection of T cell receptor beta chains follows, all from one sample in a study of CD8 T cells in ankylosing spondylitis. Via MiXCR, TCRdb re-called the 5' RACE reads, giving one row per CDR3 protein. The sample has about 240,000 distinct CDR3 sequences, less than 10% seen once; the top ten hold 6.8%. The sample taken for sequencing was blood, either unsorted or a sorted T cell fraction (not recorded which). The receptor set was obtained from a male donor with ankylosing spondylitis or in good health (not recorded which). CDR3s include the opening cysteine and the closing phenylalanine or tryptophan. The D gene is left open where the match is weak. Size values are once, few and many counts, or a class for expanded clones, and some rows have none.

abundance	d_gene	v_gene	j_gene	CDR3nt	CDR3aa
many	.	TRBV7-9	TRBJ2-1	TGTGCCAGCAGCTGGCGGAGCTCCTACAATGAGCAGTTCTTC	CASSWRSSYNEQFF
many	.	TRBV20-1	TRBJ2-5	TGCAGTGCTAGAGTCCTCGCAAGGGTAGACGGGAGTGTGGGAGAGACCCAGTACTTC	CSARVLARVDGSVGETQYF
few	.	TRBV7-2	TRBJ1-2	TGTGCCAGCAGCCAACCCGGGACGTTAGACGGCTACACCTTC	CASSQPGTLDGYTF
many	TRBD2	TRBV11-3	TRBJ2-4	TGTGCCAGCAGCTCCGGGGGGGGCTTTGTAGGGGAAGGTCTAGCCAAAAACATTCAGTACTTC	CASSSGGGFVGEGLAKNIQYF
.	TRBD2	TRBV5-5	TRBJ2-7	TGTGCCAGCAGCTTGGGGACTAGTCTCCCGTTTTCGAAGCAGTACTTC	CASSLGTSLPFSKQYF
many	.	TRBV5-6	TRBJ2-7	TGTGCCAGCAGAGTGGGGTCCTACGAGCAGTACTTC	CASRVGSYEQYF
few	.	TRBV27	TRBJ2-5	TGTGCCAGCAGTCGATTGACGCCCAGAGAGGAGACCCAGTACTTC	CASSRLTPREETQYF
.	TRBD1	TRBV11-2	TRBJ2-1	TGTGCCAGCAGCTTAGATCGGGACAGGGGTTTCCAATTGGAGCAGTTCTTC	CASSLDRDRGFQLEQFF
many	TRBD2	TRBV5-5	TRBJ2-3	TGTGCCAGCAGCTTGACGACTAGCGGAATCACAGATACGCAGTATTTT	CASSLTTSGITDTQYF
many	TRBD1	TRBV29-1	TRBJ2-2	TGCAGCGGCACTCAGAACAGGGGGAACACCGGGGAGCTGTTTTTT	CSGTQNRGNTGELFF
many	TRBD1	TRBV12-3/TRBV12-4	TRBJ2-7	TGTGCCAGCAGTTTTACAGGGGTTATCGACGAGCAGTACTTC	CASSFTGVIDEQYF
few	.	TRBV6-1	TRBJ1-1	TGTGCCAGCAGTGACAGGGGTTACACTGAAGCTTTCTTT	CASSDRGYTEAFF
many	.	TRBV7-3	TRBJ2-1	TGTGCCAGCAGCTTAATCGGGCGGGATCACTACAATGAGCAGTTCTTC	CASSLIGRDHYNEQFF
many	TRBD1	TRBV2	TRBJ2-7	TGTGCCAGCAGGACGGGGACAGCAAGCTCCTACGAGCAGTACTTC	CASRTGTASSYEQYF
many	TRBD2	TRBV5-1	TRBJ2-2	TGCGCCAGCAGCTCTGCCGGGACTAGCGGGGCCGGGACCGGGGAGCTGTTTTTT	CASSSAGTSGAGTGELFF
many	TRBD2	TRBV19	TRBJ2-5	TGTGCCAGTAGTATGGAAGGGTCGTCAGCGACTAGCGGGCAAGAGACCCAGTACTTC	CASSMEGSSATSGQETQYF
many	.	TRBV20-1	TRBJ2-1	TGCAGTGCTAGACACCTGAGCTCCTACAATGAGCAGTTCTTC	CSARHLSSYNEQFF
.	.	TRBV7-9	TRBJ2-3	TGTGCCAGCAGCTCCTACCTCGTTCGGGATGGGGTTACGCAGTATTTT	CASSSYLVRDGVTQYF
many	.	TRBV9	TRBJ1-3	TGTGCCAGCAGCGTAGGAAGCAGGGCGATCTCTGGAAACACCATATATTTT	CASSVGSRAISGNTIYF
many	TRBD2	TRBV6-1	TRBJ2-1	TGTGCCAGCAGTGAACATTCTAGCGGGACCCTACAGGAGCAGTTCTTC	CASSEHSSGTLQEQFF
.	.	TRBV5-5	TRBJ2-3	TGTGCCAGCAGATGGACAGAAGGGGCCGATACGCAGTATTTT	CASRWTEGADTQYF
many	TRBD2	TRBV7-3	TRBJ2-3	TGTGCCAGCAGCCCACTAGCGGGAGTTGGAGATACGCAGTATTTT	CASSPLAGVGDTQYF
many	.	TRBV10-3	TRBJ1-2	TGTGCCATCAGTGAGTCGGGGAACAGGGTGAATGGCTACACCTTC	CAISESGNRVNGYTF
many	.	TRBV20-1	TRBJ1-5	TGCAGTGCTAGCCGCGGGCGCCTCAATCAGCCCCAGCATTTT	CSASRGRLNQPQHF
many	.	TRBV20-1	TRBJ2-5	TGCAGTGCTAGTCGTCCAGGACAGCTTTATGGGACCCAGTACTTC	CSASRPGQLYGTQYF
many	.	TRBV10-3	TRBJ1-5	TGTGCCATCAGTGAGTGGGCAGGGGAATGGAATCAGCCCCAGCATTTT	CAISEWAGEWNQPQHF
many	TRBD1	TRBV6-1	TRBJ1-1	TGTGCCAGCAGTGAGCGACAGGGGGCCCTCGGGGGAGCTTTCTTT	CASSERQGALGGAFF
many	TRBD2	TRBV20-1	TRBJ2-1	TGCAGTGCTAGAAGGAGGCTAGCGGGAGGGCCTTACAACTACAATGAGCAGTTCTTC	CSARRRLAGGPYNYNEQFF
many	.	TRBV5-6	TRBJ1-5	TGTGCCAGCAGCTCTCAGGGGAATAGCAATCAGCCCCAGCATTTT	CASSSQGNSNQPQHF
many	.	TRBV9	TRBJ2-1	TGTGCCAGCAGCGTAGGGGCTAGCACGACCCAGGGCGAGCAGTTCTTC	CASSVGASTTQGEQFF
.	.	TRBV2	TRBJ2-1	TGTGCCAGCAGTGTTGAAGCTTACTCCTACAATGAGCAGTTCTTC	CASSVEAYSYNEQFF
.	.	TRBV11-2	TRBJ2-4	TGTGCCAGCAGCTTAGACGGCCCCTCGGCCAAAAACATTCAGTACTTC	CASSLDGPSAKNIQYF
many	.	TRBV6-2/TRBV6-3	TRBJ2-1	TGTGCCAGCAGTACCCCTGGAGGCAGCTCCTACAATGAGCAGTTCTTC	CASSTPGGSSYNEQFF
many	TRBD2	TRBV20-1	TRBJ2-5	TGCAGTGCTAGAGCGATGACTAGCGGAGAACAAGAGACCCAGTACTTC	CSARAMTSGEQETQYF
many	TRBD1	TRBV5-1	TRBJ2-1	TGCGCCAGCAGCCCGGACAGGGGCAATGAGCAGTTCTTC	CASSPDRGNEQFF
many	TRBD1	TRBV20-1	TRBJ1-1	TGCAGTGCTAGAGGGACAGGGGACACTGAAGCTTTCTTT	CSARGTGDTEAFF